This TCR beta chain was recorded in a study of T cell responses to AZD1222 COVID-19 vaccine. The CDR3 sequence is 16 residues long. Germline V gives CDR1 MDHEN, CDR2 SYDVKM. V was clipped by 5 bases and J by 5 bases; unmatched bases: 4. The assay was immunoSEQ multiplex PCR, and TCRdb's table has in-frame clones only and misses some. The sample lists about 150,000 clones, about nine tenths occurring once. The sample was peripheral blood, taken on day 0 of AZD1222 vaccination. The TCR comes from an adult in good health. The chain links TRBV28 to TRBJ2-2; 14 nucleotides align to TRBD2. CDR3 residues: CASSHGTSGRTGELFF. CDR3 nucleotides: TGTGCCAGCAGTCACGGGACTAGCGGGAGAACCGGGGAGCTGTTTTTT.